This TCR beta chain was sequenced during a study of CD8 T cells in Susac syndrome. Each multiple sclerosis control was a treatment-naive patient with relapsing-remitting disease that was either stable or active. This clonotype was counted a single time. It was with random hexamers that about 0.45 to 1 ug RNA was reverse transcribed. Coverage of TCR beta CDR3 amplification by immunoSEQ multiplex PCR extended to 54 Vbeta and 13 Jbeta. TCRdb independently ran MiXCR on the immunoSEQ multiplex PCR reads; one entry per CDR3 protein. The sample includes about 300,000 distinct CDR3 sequences, approximately 91% of them seen just once. The sequence came from a human donor with multiple sclerosis. The sample taken for sequencing was CD8+ T cells from PBMCs.

The CDR3: CASSQGTGGVQPQHF. The CDR3 coding sequence is TGCGCCAGCAGCCAAGGGACAGGGGGCGTTCAGCCCCAGCATTTT. The chain couples TRBV4-3 to TRBJ1-5, with 11 bases fitting TRBD1. Unmatched junction bases numbered 2, after V lost 1 base and J lost 6 bases. Germline CDR1 LGHNA, CDR2 YSLEER. The CDR3 is 15 amino acids.